These T cell receptor beta chains were read from a single sample in a study of blood T cell repertoires in COVID-19. Sequenced by immunoSEQ multiplex PCR; TCRdb stores in-frame clones only, minus some. The sample holds about 260,000 clones, more than 75% seen once. Sequenced material: peripheral blood. Receptors originate from a woman in her fifties or sixties with COVID-19, enrolled during active disease. CDR3s include the opening cysteine and the closing phenylalanine or tryptophan. The order of the fields is J gene, V gene, clone size, D gene, CDR3 protein, CDR3 DNA. A D gene is named only where the DNA matches it firmly. Rows give clone size only sometimes, using once, few, many, or a class for an expanded clone.

J gene: TRBJ2-2; V gene: TRBV11-2; clone size: -; D gene: TRBD1; CDR3 protein: CASSAQGARDTGELFF; CDR3 DNA: TGTGCCAGCAGCGCGCAGGGGGCGCGGGATACCGGGGAGCTGTTTTTT
J gene: TRBJ2-3; V gene: TRBV20-1; clone size: -; D gene: -; CDR3 protein: CSVSRTEAYVTQYF; CDR3 DNA: TGCAGTGTTAGTCGTACCGAAGCATATGTTACGCAGTATTTT
J gene: TRBJ1-1; V gene: TRBV9; clone size: -; D gene: -; CDR3 protein: CASSVKGDENTEAFF; CDR3 DNA: TGTGCCAGCAGCGTGAAAGGGGATGAGAACACTGAAGCTTTCTTT
J gene: TRBJ1-5; V gene: TRBV30; clone size: -; D gene: -; CDR3 protein: CAWSVWGSSYSNQPQHF; CDR3 DNA: TGTGCCTGGAGTGTATGGGGCAGTTCCTATAGCAATCAGCCCCAGCATTTT
J gene: TRBJ1-5; V gene: TRBV5-4; clone size: once; D gene: -; CDR3 protein: CASSSGGGGNQPQHF; CDR3 DNA: TGTGCCAGCAGTTCCGGCGGAGGGGGCAATCAGCCCCAGCATTTT
J gene: TRBJ1-3; V gene: TRBV19; clone size: -; D gene: -; CDR3 protein: CASSIKGTSAGNTIYF; CDR3 DNA: TGTGCCAGTAGTATCAAAGGGACTTCTGCCGGAAACACCATATATTTT
J gene: TRBJ1-5; V gene: TRBV10-3; clone size: -; D gene: TRBD1; CDR3 protein: CATGGQGAPFGNQPQHF; CDR3 DNA: TGTGCCACCGGGGGACAGGGGGCCCCTTTTGGCAATCAGCCCCAGCATTTT
J gene: TRBJ2-7; V gene: TRBV4-1; clone size: -; D gene: -; CDR3 protein: CASSLGPEALYEQYF; CDR3 DNA: TGCGCCAGCAGCCTTGGGCCCGAAGCCCTCTACGAGCAGTACTTC
J gene: TRBJ1-5; V gene: TRBV20-1; clone size: -; D gene: -; CDR3 protein: CSASWGRGSNQPQHF; CDR3 DNA: TGCAGTGCTAGTTGGGGCAGGGGCAGCAATCAGCCCCAGCATTTT
J gene: TRBJ1-1; V gene: TRBV7-9; clone size: once; D gene: -; CDR3 protein: CASSPSPRRGTEAFF; CDR3 DNA: TGTGCCAGCAGCCCCTCCCCCCGCAGGGGAACTGAAGCTTTCTTT
J gene: TRBJ2-7; V gene: TRBV9; clone size: -; D gene: TRBD2; CDR3 protein: CASSVAGTSFYEQYF; CDR3 DNA: TGTGCCAGCAGCGTAGCAGGGACTAGCTTTTACGAGCAGTACTTC
J gene: TRBJ2-7; V gene: TRBV18; clone size: many; D gene: -; CDR3 protein: CASSSVGGASYEQYF; CDR3 DNA: TGTGCCAGCTCATCTGTAGGGGGAGCCTCCTACGAGCAGTACTTC
J gene: TRBJ2-7; V gene: TRBV2; clone size: -; D gene: TRBD1; CDR3 protein: CASNPGQTRTYEQYF; CDR3 DNA: TGTGCCAGCAACCCGGGACAGACAAGAACCTACGAGCAGTACTTC
J gene: TRBJ2-7; V gene: TRBV5-1; clone size: -; D gene: -; CDR3 protein: CASSLDGGESYEQYF; CDR3 DNA: TGCGCCAGCAGCTTGGACGGCGGGGAATCCTACGAGCAGTACTTC
J gene: TRBJ1-6; V gene: TRBV9; clone size: -; D gene: TRBD1; CDR3 protein: CASSSAGTGSSPLHF; CDR3 DNA: TGTGCCAGCAGCTCGGCCGGGACAGGGAGTTCACCCCTCCACTTT
J gene: TRBJ2-7; V gene: TRBV19; clone size: -; D gene: TRBD1; CDR3 protein: CASSIAHRGVYEQYF; CDR3 DNA: TGTGCCAGTAGTATAGCCCACAGGGGAGTTTACGAGCAGTACTTC
J gene: TRBJ1-1; V gene: TRBV6-5; clone size: once; D gene: -; CDR3 protein: CASTGNTEAFF; CDR3 DNA: TGTGCCAGCACGGGTAACACTGAAGCTTTCTTT
J gene: TRBJ2-3; V gene: TRBV5-1; clone size: -; D gene: TRBD2; CDR3 protein: CASSLVAGADTQYF; CDR3 DNA: TGCGCCAGCAGCTTGGTAGCGGGGGCCGATACGCAGTATTTT
J gene: TRBJ2-5; V gene: TRBV9; clone size: -; D gene: TRBD2; CDR3 protein: CASSVATGLAGGRETQYF; CDR3 DNA: TGTGCCAGCAGCGTAGCTACTGGACTAGCGGGAGGAAGAGAGACCCAGTACTTC
J gene: TRBJ1-5; V gene: TRBV28; clone size: -; D gene: -; CDR3 protein: CASSLPGRVNQPQHF; CDR3 DNA: TGTGCCAGCAGTTTACCGGGCAGGGTGAATCAGCCCCAGCATTTT
J gene: TRBJ1-6; V gene: TRBV9; clone size: -; D gene: -; CDR3 protein: CASSRTGPKQASGSPLHF; CDR3 DNA: TGTGCCAGCAGCAGAACTGGGCCCAAGCAGGCGAGTGGTTCACCCCTCCACTTT
J gene: TRBJ2-7; V gene: TRBV10-3; clone size: once; D gene: TRBD2; CDR3 protein: CAISEPGLAGVRVIGQYF; CDR3 DNA: TGTGCCATCAGTGAGCCGGGGCTAGCGGGAGTACGAGTTATCGGGCAGTACTTC
J gene: TRBJ2-5; V gene: TRBV24-1; clone size: -; D gene: -; CDR3 protein: CATSDLGQTRETQYF; CDR3 DNA: TGTGCCACCAGTGATTTAGGACAGACCCGAGAGACCCAGTACTTC
J gene: TRBJ2-3; V gene: TRBV5-1; clone size: -; D gene: TRBD2; CDR3 protein: CASSFGLATRTDTQYF; CDR3 DNA: TGCGCCAGCAGCTTCGGACTAGCGACCCGCACAGATACGCAGTATTTT
J gene: TRBJ2-1; V gene: TRBV5-1; clone size: once; D gene: TRBD2; CDR3 protein: CASSYRSGGTEQFF; CDR3 DNA: TGCGCCAGCAGCTATAGGTCGGGGGGGACTGAGCAGTTCTTC
J gene: TRBJ2-3; V gene: TRBV5-1; clone size: -; D gene: -; CDR3 protein: CASSPNPGHSTDTQYF; CDR3 DNA: TGCGCCAGCAGCCCCAACCCGGGACACTCAACAGATACGCAGTATTTT
J gene: TRBJ2-1; V gene: TRBV6-6; clone size: once; D gene: TRBD2; CDR3 protein: CASSPGTSGRSYNEQFF; CDR3 DNA: TGTGCCAGCAGTCCCGGGACTAGCGGACGCTCCTACAATGAGCAGTTCTTC
J gene: TRBJ1-4; V gene: TRBV3-1/TRBV3-2; clone size: -; D gene: TRBD1; CDR3 protein: CASSQAGTGKLFF; CDR3 DNA: TGTGCCAGCAGCCAAGCCGGGACAGGGAAACTGTTTTTT
J gene: TRBJ1-3; V gene: TRBV2; clone size: -; D gene: TRBD1; CDR3 protein: CASSPDRGVGNTIYF; CDR3 DNA: TGTGCCAGCAGCCCAGACAGGGGCGTTGGAAACACCATATATTTT
J gene: TRBJ2-1; V gene: TRBV7-2; clone size: -; D gene: TRBD1; CDR3 protein: CASSVDRGPYNEQFF; CDR3 DNA: TGTGCCAGCAGCGTCGACAGGGGCCCCTACAATGAGCAGTTCTTC
J gene: TRBJ2-1; V gene: TRBV7-9; clone size: -; D gene: TRBD1; CDR3 protein: CASSLTGASSYNEQFF; CDR3 DNA: TGTGCCAGCAGCCTTACAGGGGCAAGCTCCTACAATGAGCAGTTCTTC
J gene: TRBJ2-2; V gene: TRBV10-3; clone size: -; D gene: TRBD2; CDR3 protein: CAISESRRGRDTGELFF; CDR3 DNA: TGTGCCATCAGTGAGTCGAGGAGAGGGAGGGACACCGGGGAGCTGTTTTTT
J gene: TRBJ2-2; V gene: TRBV7-2; clone size: -; D gene: TRBD1; CDR3 protein: CASSSGTGWPGELFF; CDR3 DNA: TGTGCCAGCAGCTCAGGGACAGGGTGGCCCGGGGAGCTGTTTTTT
J gene: TRBJ2-1; V gene: TRBV6-6; clone size: -; D gene: TRBD2; CDR3 protein: CASSPREAGTYNEQFF; CDR3 DNA: TGTGCCAGCAGCCCCCGGGAAGCGGGAACCTACAATGAGCAGTTCTTC
J gene: TRBJ1-5; V gene: TRBV5-1; clone size: -; D gene: -; CDR3 protein: CASSFVAEGPQHF; CDR3 DNA: TGCGCCAGCAGCTTTGTGGCGGAGGGGCCCCAGCATTTT
J gene: TRBJ1-2; V gene: TRBV5-6; clone size: few; D gene: TRBD1; CDR3 protein: CASSPGTATYGYTF; CDR3 DNA: TGTGCCAGCAGCCCTGGGACAGCGACCTATGGCTACACCTTC
J gene: TRBJ2-1; V gene: TRBV29-1; clone size: -; D gene: TRBD2; CDR3 protein: CSVGGLAGEWGNEQFF; CDR3 DNA: TGCAGCGTCGGGGGACTAGCGGGCGAATGGGGAAATGAGCAGTTCTTC
J gene: TRBJ2-7; V gene: TRBV4-3; clone size: -; D gene: -; CDR3 protein: CASSQEGSSSYEQYF; CDR3 DNA: TGCGCCAGCAGCCAGGAGGGCAGCAGCTCCTACGAGCAGTACTTC
J gene: TRBJ1-5; V gene: TRBV24-1; clone size: -; D gene: TRBD1; CDR3 protein: CATASGTGNWGNQPQHF; CDR3 DNA: TGTGCCACCGCCTCTGGGACAGGGAATTGGGGCAATCAGCCCCAGCATTTT
J gene: TRBJ2-7; V gene: TRBV30; clone size: -; D gene: TRBD2; CDR3 protein: CAWRATSGRSYEQYF; CDR3 DNA: TGTGCCTGGAGAGCTACTAGCGGGAGGTCCTACGAGCAGTACTTC
J gene: TRBJ2-1; V gene: TRBV3-1/TRBV3-2; clone size: -; D gene: -; CDR3 protein: CASSQDRVVSEQFF; CDR3 DNA: TGTGCCAGCAGCCAAGATCGGGTGGTGTCTGAGCAGTTCTTC
J gene: TRBJ1-6; V gene: TRBV6-6; clone size: -; D gene: -; CDR3 protein: CASSYGGESSPLHF; CDR3 DNA: TGTGCCAGCAGTTACGGGGGGGAATCCTCACCCCTCCACTTT
J gene: TRBJ1-5; V gene: TRBV6-1; clone size: -; D gene: TRBD1; CDR3 protein: CASSDWQGAYGNQPQHF; CDR3 DNA: TGTGCCAGCAGTGACTGGCAGGGGGCTTACGGCAATCAGCCCCAGCATTTT
J gene: TRBJ2-1; V gene: TRBV6-6; clone size: -; D gene: -; CDR3 protein: CASSYPRAIASNEQFF; CDR3 DNA: TGTGCCAGCAGTTACCCCCGGGCTATAGCGAGCAATGAGCAGTTCTTC
J gene: TRBJ1-1; V gene: TRBV10-3; clone size: -; D gene: -; CDR3 protein: CAISESGKTGGNTEAFF; CDR3 DNA: TGTGCCATCAGTGAGTCAGGGAAAACGGGGGGAAACACTGAAGCTTTCTTT
J gene: TRBJ1-4; V gene: TRBV15; clone size: -; D gene: -; CDR3 protein: CATSRDSPLWNEKLFF; CDR3 DNA: TGTGCCACCAGCAGAGATAGCCCTCTGTGGAATGAAAAACTGTTTTTT
J gene: TRBJ1-1; V gene: TRBV7-8; clone size: -; D gene: TRBD1; CDR3 protein: CASSWIQGVFTEAFF; CDR3 DNA: TGTGCCAGCAGCTGGATACAGGGGGTGTTCACTGAAGCTTTCTTT
J gene: TRBJ2-3; V gene: TRBV24-1; clone size: -; D gene: -; CDR3 protein: CATSEYFGSGTDTQYF; CDR3 DNA: TGTGCCACCAGTGAATACTTTGGGAGCGGAACAGATACGCAGTATTTT
J gene: TRBJ2-2; V gene: TRBV19; clone size: -; D gene: -; CDR3 protein: CASSISGNTGELFF; CDR3 DNA: TGTGCCAGTAGTATTTCAGGGAACACCGGGGAGCTGTTTTTT
J gene: TRBJ2-3; V gene: TRBV6-5; clone size: -; D gene: TRBD2; CDR3 protein: CALTLRGADTQYF; CDR3 DNA: TGTGCCCTGACCCTCCGGGGGGCAGATACGCAGTATTTT
J gene: TRBJ1-6; V gene: TRBV14; clone size: once; D gene: TRBD1; CDR3 protein: CASSQGQGESSPLHF; CDR3 DNA: TGTGCCAGCAGCCAGGGACAGGGGGAAAGTTCACCCCTCCACTTT